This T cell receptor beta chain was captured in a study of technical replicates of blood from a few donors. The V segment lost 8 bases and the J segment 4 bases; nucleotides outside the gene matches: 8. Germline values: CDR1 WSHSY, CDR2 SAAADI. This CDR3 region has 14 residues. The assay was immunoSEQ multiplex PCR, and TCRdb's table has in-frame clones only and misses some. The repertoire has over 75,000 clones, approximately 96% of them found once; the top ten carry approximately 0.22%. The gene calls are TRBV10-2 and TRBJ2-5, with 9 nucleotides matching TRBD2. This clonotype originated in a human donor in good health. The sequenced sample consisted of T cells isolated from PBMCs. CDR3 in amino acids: CASHLTSGAETQYF. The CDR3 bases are TGCGCCAGCCATTTGACTAGCGGTGCAGAGACCCAGTACTTC.